These 20 T cell receptor beta chains came from one sample sequenced in a study of T-cell memory formation after mild COVID-19. MiXCR was run by TCRdb on the 5' RACE reads, yielding one entry per CDR3 protein. Among 500,000 to 600,000 distinct CDR3 sequences listed, roughly 17% were seen once. Sequencing used PBMCs or a T cell subset sorted from them (not recorded which). These receptors came from an adult woman who had mild COVID-19 (a few samples of this study predate the infection). Cell type and time point are not known.

This chain links TRBV4-1 with TRBJ2-3, with TRBD2 as a possible D gene (6 bases). The CDR3 runs 16 residues. Germline CDR1 is MGHRA and CDR2 is YSYEKL. V lost 4 bases, J lost 1 base, and 15 bases lay in between. CDR3 DNA: TGCGCCAGCAGCCGGACGAGACTAGAGGGCACAGATACGCAGTATTTT. Residues: CASSRTRLEGTDTQYF.

The genes are TRBV7-9 and TRBJ2-3; the D gene is possibly TRBD1 (5 bases). The germline gives CDR1 SEHNR, CDR2 FQNEAQ (reference sequence). V was clipped by 5 bases and J by 1 base, with 13 bases between them. The length of the CDR3 is 15 residues. CDR3 loop: CASSMGQGGTDTQYF. For the CDR3, the DNA is TGTGCCAGCAGCATGGGGCAGGGTGGCACAGATACGCAGTATTTT.

This clonotype turned up a few times. The V call is TRBV15, the J call TRBJ2-3, with D possibly being TRBD1 (5 bases). The CDR3 extends over 14 amino acids. V lost 5 bases, J lost 4 bases, and 13 bases lay in between. Germline CDR1 LNHNV, CDR2 YYDKDF (reference sequence). The CDR3 is CATSDTAGSDTQYF. The CDR3 region has the DNA TGTGCCACCAGCGATACTGCAGGGTCAGATACGCAGTATTTT.

The chain employs TRBV5-1 and TRBJ2-5, with D possibly being TRBD2 (7 bases). Trimming took off 5 bases at V and 5 bases at J, with 25 bases between the two ends. CDR3 length: 17 amino acids. Germline CDR1 reads SGHRS; CDR2 reads YFSETQ. The CDR3 DNA is TGCGCCAGCAGGCTAGCGGACAGAGAAGCGAGAAGGGAGACCCAGTACTTC. Translated, it gives CASRLADREARRETQYF.

The V call is TRBV13, the J call TRBJ2-7; D gene unclear. The V and J ends lost 5 bases and 5 bases respectively, with 13 bases between them. The CDR3 contains 13 residues. Germline loops: CDR1 PRHDT, CDR2 FYEKMQ (reference sequence). CDR3 sequence reads: CASSPRGGNEQYF. The CDR3 region has the DNA TGTGCCAGCAGCCCCCGCGGTGGGAACGAGCAGTACTTC.

This clonotype was observed a few times. This chain links TRBV12-3 or TRBV12-4 with TRBJ2-1, with a tentative D call TRBD2 (5 bases). This CDR3 contains 14 residues. V gave up 3 bases and J gave up 8 bases, with 14 bases separating them. The DNA for the CDR3 is TGTGCCAGCAGTTTTAGGCGGGTGTCGGATGAGCAGTTCTTC. Translating gives CASSFRRVSDEQFF.

This clonotype appeared a few times. The V and J genes are TRBV7-8 and TRBJ2-1, with a tentative D call TRBD2 (6 bases). The CDR3 loop spans 16 amino acids. Germline V gene lookup returns CDR1 SGHVS and CDR2 FQNEAQ. Between the trimmed V and J ends, which lost 1 base and 5 bases, there was a span of 15 bases. The DNA of the CDR3 is TGTGCCAGCAGCTTAGAGGGCGGGATCCCCCACAATGAGCAGTTCTTC. Its protein product is CASSLEGGIPHNEQFF.

The chain combines TRBV6-5 with TRBJ1-4; TRBD1 might be the D (5 bases). Looked up from germline, CDR1 is MNHEY and CDR2 is SVGAGI. Trimming removed 0 bases at V and 14 bases at J, with 16 bases between. This CDR3 region has 14 residues. The CDR3 region has the DNA TGTGCCAGCAGTTACTCGGCGGGGGGGGGTCGGCTGTTTTTT. Translation: CASSYSAGGGRLFF.

DNA for the CDR3: TGTGCCAGCAGTGAGGGGACTAGCGGGGGGGCCGTTACAGATACGCAGTATTTT. Encoded protein: CASSEGTSGGAVTDTQYF. The J gene is TRBJ2-3, the V gene TRBV6-5; 16 bases are a match to TRBD2. Germline V gene data show CDR1 as MNHEY and CDR2 as SVGAGI. V lost 5 bases and J lost 3; bases outside the gene matches: 8. The CDR3 consists of 18 residues.

This clonotype was counted between two and nine times. The gene calls are TRBV18 and TRBJ2-1, with 7 bases lining up with TRBD1. The V and J ends lost 6 bases and 5 bases, in that order; junction bases with no gene match: 10. This CDR3 region has 15 residues. Germline V lookup: CDR1 KGHSH, CDR2 LQKENI. The CDR3, as DNA: TGTGCCAGCTCCCGAAGACAGGGTAGTCACAATGAGCAGTTCTTC. It encodes CASSRRQGSHNEQFF.

The chain combines TRBV7-6 with TRBJ1-1, with 9 positions matching TRBD1. The germline V gene has CDR1 SGHVS and CDR2 FNYEAQ. The junction had 6 bases not matched to a gene; V was cut back by 2 bases and J by 8 bases. The length of the CDR3 is 14 residues. This CDR3 reads CASSLTGGKEEAFF. CDR3 in DNA: TGTGCCAGCAGCTTAACAGGGGGCAAAGAGGAAGCTTTCTTT.

The chain employs TRBV6-5 and TRBJ2-2; D may be TRBD1 (6 bases). The CDR3 has 14 amino acids. V shed 0 bases and J shed 7 bases, with 9 bases lying between them. CDR1 is MNHEY, CDR2 SVGAGI, per germline. Here the CDR3 DNA reads TGTGCCAGCAGTTACTCCCGAGGGGGCGGGGAGCTGTTTTTT. Its protein product is CASSYSRGGGELFF.

This clonotype came up a few times. The V call is TRBV6-1, the J call TRBJ2-7; possibly TRBD1 for D (6 bases). Germline V CDR1 and CDR2: MNHNS, SASEGT. The CDR3 spans 13 residues. Trimming took 10 bases from V and 4 from J, leaving 17 bases between them. The CDR3 coding sequence is TGTGCCACCCTGCAGGGGAATCGGTACGAGCAGTACTTC. It yields the protein CATLQGNRYEQYF.

This clonotype was counted only a few times. The rearrangement joins TRBV29-1 to TRBJ2-7; 9 positions match TRBD1. CDR1 and CDR2 from the germline V gene are SQVTM and ANQGSEA. This CDR3 region has 14 residues. J was trimmed by 2 bases and V by 3 bases; bases with no gene match: 5. CDR3 protein: CSVEGDRETYEQYF. Here the CDR3 DNA reads TGCAGCGTTGAGGGGGACAGGGAGACCTACGAGCAGTACTTC.

The genes are TRBV7-9 and TRBJ2-3; 8 nucleotides align to TRBD2. From germline, CDR1 is SEHNR and CDR2 FQNEAQ (reference sequence). V lost 5 bases, J lost 4 bases, and 8 bases stayed unmatched. The CDR3 loop spans 15 amino acids. The CDR3 DNA is TGTGCCAGCAGCCCTAGCGGGCCTGGGGCAGATACGCAGTATTTT. Amino acids: CASSPSGPGADTQYF.

In its sample, this clonotype was seen a few times. This chain links TRBV4-3 with TRBJ1-1, with D unclear. The CDR3 is 13 residues long. Between the trimmed V and J ends, which lost 0 bases and 5 bases, there was a span of 7 bases. CDR1 LGHNA and CDR2 YSLEER come from the germline V gene. CDR3 bases: TGCGCCAGCAGCCAAGATATCGGGACTGAAGCTTTCTTT. This gives the protein CASSQDIGTEAFF.

The CDR3 reads CASSLSRHTEAFF. CDR3 sequence (DNA): TGTGCCAGCAGTTTATCGCGGCACACTGAAGCTTTCTTT. The chain recombines TRBV27 with TRBJ1-1; D is unresolved. Trimming pared 0 bases from V and 3 bases from J, leaving 5 bases between. The CDR3 covers 13 residues. CDR1 is MNHEY and CDR2 is SMNVEV in the germline V gene (reference sequence).

This chain joins TRBV20-1 and TRBJ1-1; maybe TRBD1 (5 bases). Per germline, CDR1 DFQATT and CDR2 SNEGSKA (reference sequence). V lost 6 bases, J lost 4 bases, and 12 bases lay in between. The CDR3 is 12 residues long. DNA for the CDR3: TGCAGTGCCAGACAGAGGGTCACTGAAGCTTTCTTT. Protein sequence: CSARQRVTEAFF.

This clonotype was counted between two and nine times. This chain connects TRBV7-9 to TRBJ1-4, with D perhaps TRBD1 (6 bases). This CDR3 region has 15 residues. V lost 5 bases, J lost 0 bases, and 10 bases lay in between. In germline, CDR1 is SEHNR, CDR2 FQNEAQ (reference sequence). The CDR3 loop is CASSNRQATNEKLFF. The CDR3 DNA sequence: TGTGCCAGCAGCAACCGACAGGCAACTAATGAAAAACTGTTTTTT.

The table lists this clonotype with a few counts. The J gene is TRBJ2-7, the V gene TRBV2; D possibly matches TRBD1 or TRBD2 (5 bases each). CDR1 and CDR2 (germline): SNHLY, FYNNEI. The CDR3 is 14 amino acids. V gave up 6 bases and J gave up 0 bases, with 12 bases separating them. DNA of the CDR3: TGTGCCAGCAGCCCCCGGGACGTCTCCTACGAGCAGTACTTC. Protein product: CASSPRDVSYEQYF. Looking up the rest from reference TRBV2 and TRBJ2-7 gives the full variable domain: EPEVTQTPSHQVTQMGQEVILRCVPISNHLYFYWYRQILGQKVEFLVSFYNNEISEKSEIFDDQFSVERPDGSNFTLKIRSTKLEDSAMYFCASSPRDVSYEQYFGPGTRLTVT.